These 27 T cell receptor beta chains originate from one sample sequenced in a study of CD8+ T cells in alopecia areata. cDNA prepared by RNA extraction and subsequent reverse transcription served as the template for sequencing. Clones were read by immunoSEQ multiplex PCR, and TCRdb kept only the in-frame ones, dropping some. The table includes more than 95,000 clones, roughly 58% detected once. Regarding treatment: oral pan-JAK inhibitor, 5-10 mg twice daily. The starting material was CD8+ T cells sorted from blood, obtained at week 4, from a patient treated with tofacitinib. The receptors here all came from a human donor with alopecia areata.

J is TRBJ2-3 and V is TRBV5-1; possibly TRBD2 for D (6 bases). This CDR3 has 14 amino acids. Trimming shortened V by 3 bases and J by 5 bases, and 13 bases separated the two germline ends. Germline V CDR1 and CDR2: SGHRS, YFSETQ. The CDR3: CASSSAGREDTQYF. CDR3 sequence (DNA): TGCGCCAGCAGCTCGGCGGGACGAGAAGATACGCAGTATTTT.

The gene calls are TRBV27 and TRBJ2-3; no definite D call. Per germline, CDR1 MNHEY and CDR2 SMNVEV (reference sequence). The CDR3 has 12 amino acids. V was cut by 7 bases and J by 2 bases, with 7 bases left in between. CDR3 region: CASTVYTDTQYF. Written as DNA, the CDR3 is TGTGCCAGCACCGTATACACAGATACGCAGTATTTT.

The chain is built from TRBV30 and TRBJ1-6; TRBD1 matches at 9 bases. Germline CDR1 and CDR2: GTSNPN and SVGIG (reference sequence). Unmatched junction bases numbered 5, after V lost 4 bases and J lost 7 bases. CDR3 size: 14 residues. CDR3 loop: CAWTLGQGNSPLHF. CDR3 sequence (DNA): TGTGCCTGGACCCTGGGACAGGGAAATTCACCCCTCCACTTT.

The chain combines TRBV5-1 with TRBJ1-2; a weak D match, TRBD1 (5 bases). This CDR3 is 14 amino acids long. From germline, CDR1 is SGHRS and CDR2 YFSETQ. Trimming shortened V by 3 bases and J by 3 bases, and 12 bases separated the two germline ends. The CDR3 DNA reads TGCGCCAGCAGCTGGACCGGGACCGACTATGGCTACACCTTC. Its protein product is CASSWTGTDYGYTF.

The J gene is TRBJ2-1, the V gene TRBV28; 8 bases fit TRBD1. CDR1 and CDR2 (germline): MDHEN, SYDVKM. The V gene end was trimmed by 3 bases and the J gene end by 15 bases; junction bases not matched to a gene: 7. The CDR3 contains 12 residues. Written as DNA, the CDR3 is TGTGCCAGCAGTTTGGACAGGGCGGCGCTGTTCTTC. Amino acids: CASSLDRAALFF.

The chain joins TRBV14 to TRBJ2-3, with D tentatively TRBD1 or TRBD2 (5 bases each). CDR1 SGHDN and CDR2 FVKESK come from the germline V gene. V was shortened by 4 bases and J by 10 bases, with 18 bases between the two germline ends. This CDR3 has 14 residues. The DNA of the CDR3 is TGTGCCAGCAGCCTAACACAAGCCGGGACCCCGCAGTATTTT. Its protein product is CASSLTQAGTPQYF. Full variable domain (remainder filled in from reference TRBV14 and TRBJ2-3): EAGVTQFPSHSVIEKGQTVTLRCDPISGHDNLYWYRRVMGKEIKFLLHFVKESKQDESGMPNNRFLAERTGGTYSTLKVQPAELEDSGVYFCASSLTQAGTPQYFGPGTRLTVL.

V gene TRBV29-1 combines with J gene TRBJ2-5, with 8 bases that match TRBD1. V lost 7 bases to trimming and J lost 6 bases; unmatched junction nucleotides: 13. From germline, CDR1 is SQVTM and CDR2 ANQGSEA. The CDR3 runs to 14 residues. For the CDR3, the DNA is TGCAGCGCCACAGCCTCAGGGGGCGAGAAGACCCAGTACTTC. Translating it yields CSATASGGEKTQYF.

The chain combines TRBV30 with TRBJ2-7; weak D call: TRBD1 (6 bases). Germline values: CDR1 GTSNPN, CDR2 SVGIG (reference sequence). The CDR3 is 13 residues long. V lost 3 bases and J 1 base, leaving 10 bases between the germline ends. Written as DNA, the CDR3 is TGTGCCTGGAGCCGGGACATTTCCTACGAGCAGTACTTC. The encoded protein is CAWSRDISYEQYF.

The chain combines TRBV13 with TRBJ2-4; D is unresolved. Germline lookup yields CDR1 PRHDT and CDR2 FYEKMQ (reference sequence). Trimming took 0 bases from V and 3 from J, leaving 3 bases between them. This CDR3 contains 13 residues. The CDR3 DNA reads TGTGCCAGCAGCTTAGGGGGCAAAAACATTCAGTACTTC. Protein product: CASSLGGKNIQYF.

This clone was counted only a few times. This chain joins TRBV30 and TRBJ2-3; D is unresolved. The CDR3 has 11 residues. CDR1 and CDR2 from the germline V gene are GTSNPN and SVGIG (reference sequence). V was shortened by 3 bases and J by 9 bases, with 10 bases between the two germline ends. CDR3 amino acids: CAWSPQDTQYF. CDR3 in DNA: TGTGCCTGGAGCCCTCAGGACACGCAGTATTTT.

This clone was seen a few times. The V and J genes are TRBV7-9 and TRBJ1-2; 10 nucleotides align to TRBD1. The V gene end was trimmed by 2 bases and the J gene end by 8 bases; junction bases not matched to a gene: 8. The CDR3 loop spans 15 amino acids. Germline V gene lookup returns CDR1 SEHNR and CDR2 FQNEAQ (reference sequence). Here the CDR3 reads CASSLIGQGEIGYTF. The DNA of the CDR3 is TGTGCCAGCAGCTTAATTGGACAGGGGGAGATAGGCTACACCTTC.

This clone was observed a few times. CDR3 bases: TGTGCCAGCAGCTTAGCAACCGGGGTTCTCACAGATACGCAGTATTTT. It encodes CASSLATGVLTDTQYF. The chain recombines TRBV7-6 with TRBJ2-3, with D tentatively TRBD2 (5 bases). Trimming removed 0 bases from V and 2 bases from J, with 12 bases in between. Looked up from germline, CDR1 is SGHVS and CDR2 is FNYEAQ. The CDR3 has 16 residues.

This clone was counted a few times. The chain carries TRBV5-1 and TRBJ2-4; no reliable D call. The CDR3 totals 17 residues. Germline V gene lookup returns CDR1 SGHRS and CDR2 YFSETQ. Trimming shortened V by 4 bases and J by 0 bases, and 17 bases separated the two germline ends. CDR3 sequence (DNA): TGCGCCAGCAGCCCGAACCCAGACCGTTTAGCCAAAAACATTCAGTACTTC. It specifies CASSPNPDRLAKNIQYF.

In this sample, this clone turned up a few times. The DNA of the CDR3 is TGTGCCAGCAGCCCGGGGCGGGGCGAAATGACAGATACGCAGTATTTT. It translates to CASSPGRGEMTDTQYF. The chain uses TRBV4-2 and TRBJ2-3; the D gene is possibly TRBD2 (6 bases). V shed 4 bases and J shed 3 bases, with 17 bases lying between them. CDR3 length equals 16 residues. Germline V lookup: CDR1 LGHNA, CDR2 YNFKEQ.

A few counts support this clone. This chain uses TRBV30 with TRBJ2-7; D is perhaps TRBD1 or TRBD2 (5 bases each). The CDR3 spans 13 residues. Germline lookup yields CDR1 GTSNPN and CDR2 SVGIG (reference sequence). With 1 base removed from V and 6 bases from J, the gap between germline ends came to 13 bases. CDR3 residues: CAWSGGRSGEQYF. In DNA form, the CDR3 reads TGTGCCTGGAGTGGGGGACGCTCTGGCGAGCAGTACTTC.

V gene TRBV29-1 combines with J gene TRBJ2-2; D call uncertain. Germline loops: CDR1 SQVTM, CDR2 ANQGSEA. With 6 bases removed from V and 2 bases from J, the gap between germline ends came to 4 bases. The CDR3 is 11 amino acids. DNA for the CDR3: TGCAGCGTAACAAACACCGGGGAGCTGTTTTTT. Protein sequence: CSVTNTGELFF.

The rearrangement uses TRBV29-1 and TRBJ2-2; the D is unclear. The germline V gene encodes CDR1 SQVTM and CDR2 ANQGSEA. The CDR3 loop spans 13 amino acids. V was pared by 4 bases and J by 2 bases, with 8 bases between. The CDR3 protein is CSVGGLNTGELFF. CDR3 bases: TGCAGCGTTGGTGGGCTCAACACCGGGGAGCTGTTTTTT.

The chain recombines TRBV27 with TRBJ2-3, with 9 bases aligning to TRBD2. This CDR3 region has 15 residues. CDR1 MNHEY and CDR2 SMNVEV come from the germline V gene (reference sequence). After removal of 5 bases from V and 1 base from J, the junction contained 4 bases not matched to a gene. Here the CDR3 reads CASSPWTSGTDTQYF. The CDR3 DNA reads TGTGCCAGCAGTCCCTGGACTAGCGGCACAGATACGCAGTATTTT.

This chain joins TRBV25-1 and TRBJ2-5; 7 nucleotides align to TRBD1. Per germline, CDR1 MGHDK and CDR2 SYGVNS. This CDR3 region has 13 residues. With 4 bases clipped from V and 4 bases from J, the junction kept 3 bases outside the gene matches. The CDR3 sequence is CASSGDRVETQYF. The CDR3 bases are TGTGCCAGCAGTGGTGACAGGGTAGAGACCCAGTACTTC.

A few counts support this clone. The genes are TRBV29-1 and TRBJ2-7, with TRBD2 matching over 8 bases. With V trimmed by 4 bases and J by 6 bases, 11 bases remained unmatched. This CDR3 region has 14 residues. The germline CDR1 and CDR2 sequences are SQVTM and ANQGSEA. The CDR3 DNA sequence: TGCAGCGTTGTCCCCCTCTCCCGGGGGGGCGAGCAGTACTTC. Amino acid sequence: CSVVPLSRGGEQYF.

This clone has only a few counts. V gene TRBV7-7 combines with J gene TRBJ2-7; D might be TRBD1 (5 bases). V was trimmed by 4 bases and J by 6 bases, leaving 13 bases between them. The V gene's germline CDR1 is SSHAT and CDR2 FNYEAQ (reference sequence). This CDR3 contains 13 residues. CDR3 sequence (DNA): TGTGCCAGCAGCTGGGCAGGGTCAGGCGAGCAGTACTTC. This translates into CASSWAGSGEQYF.

The genes are TRBV30 and TRBJ1-5; no reliable D call. The CDR3 consists of 15 residues. Between the trimmed V and J ends, which lost 0 bases and 0 bases, there was a span of 9 bases. From germline, CDR1 is GTSNPN and CDR2 SVGIG (reference sequence). CDR3 DNA sequence: TGTGCCTGGAGTGTCGCAGGAAGTAGCAATCAGCCCCAGCATTTT. It codes for CAWSVAGSSNQPQHF.

This clone was counted a few times. The gene calls are TRBV10-3 and TRBJ1-2; perhaps TRBD1 as D (5 bases). The CDR3 has 12 residues. Trimming took off 6 bases at V and 4 bases at J, with 9 bases between the two ends. Germline CDR1 ENHRY, CDR2 SYGVKD. CDR3 sequence (DNA): TGTGCCATCAGAGACAGTTCCTATGGCTACACCTTC. Translating gives CAIRDSSYGYTF.

The chain has TRBV4-1 and TRBJ2-5, with a tentative D call TRBD2 (5 bases). Germline V gene lookup returns CDR1 MGHRA and CDR2 YSYEKL. The CDR3 has 14 residues. With 4 bases removed from V and 5 bases from J, the gap between germline ends came to 14 bases. CDR3 protein: CASSREPGTETQYF. In DNA, the CDR3 is TGCGCCAGCAGCCGGGAGCCGGGCACTGAGACCCAGTACTTC.

About this clone itself: This same CDR3 is encoded by further DNA sequences in the sample. J is TRBJ1-3 and V is TRBV30; D is undetermined. CDR3 length: 11 residues. Trimming took off 5 bases at V and 0 bases at J, with 2 bases between the two ends. Per the germline V gene, CDR1 is GTSNPN and CDR2 is SVGIG (reference sequence). CDR3: CAWDSGNTIYF. The DNA for the CDR3 is TGTGCCTGGGACTCTGGAAACACCATATATTTT.

The chain carries TRBV30 and TRBJ2-7; D is perhaps TRBD2 (6 bases). Germline V lookup: CDR1 GTSNPN, CDR2 SVGIG (reference sequence). V was cut by 4 bases and J by 0 bases, with 10 bases left in between. This CDR3 contains 13 residues. CDR3: CAWTGTASYEQYF. DNA for the CDR3: TGTGCCTGGACTGGGACTGCCTCCTACGAGCAGTACTTC. Using reference TRBV30 and TRBJ2-7 for the parts outside the CDR3, the full variable domain is SQTIHQWPATLVQPVGSPLSLECTVEGTSNPNLYWYRQAAGRGLQLLFYSVGIGQISSEVPQNLSASRPQDRQFILSSKKLLLSDSGFYLCAWTGTASYEQYFGPGTRLTVT.

V and J are TRBV29-1 and TRBJ2-3, with D tentatively TRBD1 (5 bases). This CDR3 has 14 amino acids. V gave up 0 bases and J gave up 1 base, with 8 bases separating them. Germline V CDR1 and CDR2: SQVTM, ANQGSEA. The CDR3 DNA sequence: TGCAGCGTTGAAGAGGACATACGCACAGATACGCAGTATTTT. Protein product: CSVEEDIRTDTQYF.